This entry lists 22 T cell receptor beta chains sequenced from one sample in a study of T cell changes during pregnancy in multiple sclerosis. The protocol was immunoSEQ multiplex PCR, while the TCRdb copy is restricted to in-frame clones and leaves out a portion. The table shows about 130,000 clones, with roughly 96% occurring only once. The sequencing used peripheral blood, collected after pregnancy. Receptors were obtained from a female donor with multiple sclerosis, enrolled in a pregnancy study.

The rearrangement uses TRBV5-1 and TRBJ1-1; D is possibly TRBD1 (5 bases). The CDR3 has 15 residues. Germline loops: CDR1 SGHRS, CDR2 YFSETQ. V was pared by 0 bases and J by 0 bases, with 9 bases between. Here the CDR3 DNA reads TGCGCCAGCAGCTTGGACGGACACTTGAACACTGAAGCTTTCTTT. Its protein product is CASSLDGHLNTEAFF.

The chain employs TRBV7-9 and TRBJ1-1, with D possibly TRBD1 on 6 matching bases. V was trimmed by 6 bases and J by 2 bases, leaving 10 bases between them. The CDR3 runs 13 residues. Germline loops: CDR1 SEHNR, CDR2 FQNEAQ (reference sequence). Here the CDR3 DNA reads TGTGCCAGCAGGGGGACATTCAACACTGAAGCTTTCTTT. It translates to CASRGTFNTEAFF.

J is TRBJ2-3 and V is TRBV27; 10 nucleotides match TRBD2. Losses at the gene ends were 10 bases for V and 2 bases for J; bases not matched to a gene: 9. The CDR3 totals 15 residues. CDR1 is MNHEY, CDR2 SMNVEV, per germline (reference sequence). The CDR3 is CANPSGSRYTDTQYF. The CDR3 DNA follows: TGTGCCAACCCTAGCGGGAGTAGGTACACAGATACGCAGTATTTT.

The rearrangement joins TRBV29-1 to TRBJ2-1; a weak D match, TRBD2 (6 bases). Germline V lookup: CDR1 SQVTM, CDR2 ANQGSEA. Trimming removed 8 bases from V and 0 bases from J, with 11 bases in between. CDR3 length equals 13 residues. The CDR3 bases are TGCAGCTCTAGCGCTTACTCCTACAATGAGCAGTTCTTC. Amino acid sequence: CSSSAYSYNEQFF.

This chain joins TRBV4-3 and TRBJ1-3; tentatively, D is TRBD1 (5 bases). This CDR3 is 15 amino acids long. V lost 0 bases and J 3 bases, leaving 9 bases between the germline ends. CDR1 LGHNA and CDR2 YSLEER come from the germline V gene. The CDR3 reads CASSQDGGVGNTIYF. The CDR3 DNA sequence: TGCGCCAGCAGCCAAGATGGGGGGGTTGGAAACACCATATATTTT.

This clone is a singleton in its sample. The chain is built from TRBV11-2 and TRBJ2-7, with 12 positions matching TRBD2. CDR3 size: 15 residues. The V gene's germline CDR1 is SGHAT and CDR2 FQNNGV. V shed 6 bases and J 2 bases; nucleotides not matched to a gene: 5. The CDR3 spells CASSPSSGRAYEQYF. CDR3 nucleotides: TGTGCCAGCAGTCCTTCTAGCGGGAGGGCCTACGAGCAGTACTTC.

This chain uses TRBV19 with TRBJ1-5, with 9 bases that match TRBD1. The trim removed 11 bases at V and 2 bases at J, leaving 16 bases unmatched. The CDR3 totals 17 residues. Germline V gives CDR1 LNHDA, CDR2 SQIVND (reference sequence). The CDR3 loop reads CACSANPGQGGNQPQHF. CDR3 coding DNA: TGTGCCTGTTCGGCTAATCCGGGACAGGGCGGCAATCAGCCCCAGCATTTT.

The V and J genes are TRBV10-3 and TRBJ2-7; D is uncertain. CDR3 length: 13 residues. Trimming removed 8 bases from V and 3 bases from J, with 14 bases in between. Looked up from germline, CDR1 is ENHRY and CDR2 is SYGVKD. CDR3 sequence (DNA): TGTGCCATCGGGTCTCGAGGTTACTACGAGCAGTACTTC. Translation: CAIGSRGYYEQYF.

The J gene is TRBJ2-5, the V gene TRBV29-1; 8 bases map to TRBD2. Per the germline V gene, CDR1 is SQVTM and CDR2 is ANQGSEA. The CDR3 has 13 residues. With 7 bases clipped from V and 3 bases from J, the junction kept 7 bases outside the gene matches. Written as DNA, the CDR3 is TGCAGCGCGGGAGGGAAAGGGAAAGAGACCCAGTACTTC. This gives the protein CSAGGKGKETQYF. The variable domain in full, completed from reference TRBV29-1 and TRBJ2-5, reads SAVISQKPSRDICQRGTSLTIQCQVDSQVTMMFWYRQQPGQSLTLIATANQGSEATYESGFVIDKFPISRPNLTFSTLTVSNMSPEDSSIYLCSAGGKGKETQYFGPGTRLLVL.

This chain connects TRBV7-9 to TRBJ1-1; D is unclear. V gave up 1 base and J gave up 1 base, with 10 bases separating them. The CDR3 spans 15 residues. CDR1 is SEHNR, CDR2 FQNEAQ, per germline (reference sequence). CDR3 bases: TGTGCCAGCAGCTTAGTGGTTGGGCAGAACACTGAAGCTTTCTTT. It codes for CASSLVVGQNTEAFF. The complete variable domain, with remaining parts taken from reference TRBV7-9 and TRBJ1-1, reads DTGVSQNPRHKITKRGQNVTFRCDPISEHNRLYWYRQTLGQGPEFLTYFQNEAQLEKSRLLSDRFSAERPKGSFSTLEIQRTEQGDSAMYLCASSLVVGQNTEAFFGQGTRLTVV.

J is TRBJ2-2 and V is TRBV18, with 9 bases that match TRBD2. Germline V gene lookup returns CDR1 KGHSH and CDR2 LQKENI. This CDR3 is 16 amino acids long. J lost 4 bases, V lost 4 bases, and 7 bases had no gene match. In DNA, the CDR3 is TGTGCCAGCTCACGCCCGGGACTAGCATTCACCGGGGAGCTGTTTTTT. Translating it yields CASSRPGLAFTGELFF.

The chain is built from TRBV19 and TRBJ2-7; D is unresolved. The germline V and J ends were trimmed by 3 bases and 1 base, with 7 bases remaining between them. The germline V gene encodes CDR1 LNHDA and CDR2 SQIVND (reference sequence). This CDR3 contains 13 residues. CDR3 residues: CASSIELSYEQYF. The CDR3 region has the DNA TGTGCCAGTAGTATTGAACTATCCTACGAGCAGTACTTC.

The chain is built from TRBV4-2 and TRBJ1-1; D call uncertain. CDR1 is LGHNA and CDR2 is YNFKEQ in the germline V gene. Trimming took 2 bases from V and 4 from J, leaving 11 bases between them. The CDR3 is made up of 14 amino acids. The CDR3 region has the DNA TGTGCCAGCAGCCAAAGGGTACGGGGCACTGAAGCTTTCTTT. Translating gives CASSQRVRGTEAFF.

The rearrangement uses TRBV5-6 and TRBJ2-7; 7 bases are shared with TRBD1. In germline, CDR1 is SGHDT, CDR2 YYEEEE. CDR3 length equals 16 residues. Trimming took 4 bases from V and 7 from J; bases not matched to a gene: 17. In nucleotides, the CDR3 is TGTGCCAGCAGCCCAAGAGTTCGGACAGGAGAGCGGGAGCAGTACTTC. It encodes CASSPRVRTGEREQYF.

J is TRBJ2-3 and V is TRBV5-1; 8 nucleotides align to TRBD1. Germline loops: CDR1 SGHRS, CDR2 YFSETQ. The junction had 3 bases not matched to a gene; V was cut back by 3 bases and J by 3 bases. CDR3 length: 14 amino acids. CDR3 sequence: CASSSRGQTDTQYF. As DNA, the CDR3 is TGCGCCAGCAGCTCCAGGGGGCAAACAGATACGCAGTATTTT.

CDR3 sequence: CASSIGTGINQPQHF. DNA for the CDR3: TGTGCCAGTAGTATAGGTACAGGGATCAATCAGCCCCAGCATTTT. This chain joins TRBV19 and TRBJ1-5; D may be TRBD1 (6 bases). Trimming stripped 1 base from V and 3 bases from J, with 10 bases between. The CDR3 covers 15 residues. Germline V CDR1 and CDR2: LNHDA, SQIVND (reference sequence).

This clone is a singleton in its sample. The chain carries TRBV14 and TRBJ2-1; D might be TRBD2 (6 bases). Trimming shortened V by 4 bases and J by 9 bases, and 16 bases separated the two germline ends. Germline V lookup: CDR1 SGHDN, CDR2 FVKESK. CDR3 length: 14 residues. The CDR3 DNA is TGTGCCAGCAGCCTGTATCTGACTAGTGGTGAGCAGTTCTTC. It encodes CASSLYLTSGEQFF.

The sample holds one count of this clone. The chain uses TRBV19 and TRBJ1-5; TRBD1 matches at 8 bases. V lost 4 bases, J lost 1 base, and 12 bases stayed unmatched. The germline gives CDR1 LNHDA, CDR2 SQIVND (reference sequence). CDR3 length: 18 amino acids. Written as DNA, the CDR3 is TGTGCCAGTAGTACGCCAAACCGACAGGGGCAAAGCAATCAGCCCCAGCATTTT. It codes for CASSTPNRQGQSNQPQHF. Based on the CDR3 plus reference TRBV19 and TRBJ1-5, the full variable domain is DGGITQSPKYLFRKEGQNVTLSCEQNLNHDAMYWYRQDPGQGLRLIYYSQIVNDFQKGDIAEGYSVSREKKESFPLTVTSAQKNPTAFYLCASSTPNRQGQSNQPQHFGDGTRLSIL.

The V call is TRBV28, the J call TRBJ1-1, with D tentatively TRBD1 (5 bases). CDR1 MDHEN and CDR2 SYDVKM come from the germline V gene. Deletions cut 2 bases from V and 2 bases from J, with 18 bases between. The CDR3 is made up of 17 amino acids. For the CDR3, the DNA is TGTGCCAGCAGTTTAGACGGGGGGGTGTTTGTTAACACTGAAGCTTTCTTT. It encodes CASSLDGGVFVNTEAFF.

The V and J genes are TRBV2 and TRBJ1-2; 7 nucleotides align to TRBD1. The V gene's germline CDR1 is SNHLY and CDR2 FYNNEI. Trimming took 10 bases from V and 4 from J; bases not matched to a gene: 6. The CDR3 contains 12 residues. In nucleotides, the CDR3 is TGTGCCATCCTGACAGGGCCCTATGGCTACACCTTC. Encoded protein: CAILTGPYGYTF.

V usage is TRBV7-2 and J usage is TRBJ2-7; D ambiguous. V was shortened by 5 bases and J by 1 base, with 6 bases between the two germline ends. Germline lookup yields CDR1 SGHTA and CDR2 FQGNSA. The CDR3 has 12 amino acids. The CDR3 loop is CASSSISYEQYF. The CDR3 DNA reads as TGTGCCAGCAGCAGCATTTCCTACGAGCAGTACTTC.

CDR3 region: CASSQERSLAGVYEQYF. CDR3 coding DNA: TGTGCCAGCAGCCAAGAAAGGTCGCTAGCGGGAGTCTACGAGCAGTACTTC. This chain joins TRBV14 and TRBJ2-7; 10 bases fit TRBD2. Germline V gives CDR1 SGHDN, CDR2 FVKESK. The CDR3 loop spans 17 amino acids. After removal of 0 bases from V and 3 bases from J, the junction contained 8 bases not matched to a gene.